This TCR beta chain was documented in a study of T cell responses to AZD1222 COVID-19 vaccine. TCRdb's copy holds only in-frame clones and misses some; the assay was immunoSEQ multiplex PCR. The sample records about 130,000 clones, about 93% being singletons. The V segment lost 5 bases and the J segment 9 bases; nucleotides outside the gene matches: 7. Germline V gives CDR1 SEHNR, CDR2 FQNEAQ (reference sequence). The CDR3 extends over 14 amino acids. Sequenced here: peripheral blood, sampled on day 0 of AZD1222 vaccination. The receptor was isolated from an adult in good health. This chain connects TRBV7-9 to TRBJ2-1; 10 positions agree with TRBD1. CDR3 in DNA: TGTGCCAGCAGCCCCCCGGGACAGGGGTTTGAGCAGTTCTTC. Its translation is CASSPPGQGFEQFF.